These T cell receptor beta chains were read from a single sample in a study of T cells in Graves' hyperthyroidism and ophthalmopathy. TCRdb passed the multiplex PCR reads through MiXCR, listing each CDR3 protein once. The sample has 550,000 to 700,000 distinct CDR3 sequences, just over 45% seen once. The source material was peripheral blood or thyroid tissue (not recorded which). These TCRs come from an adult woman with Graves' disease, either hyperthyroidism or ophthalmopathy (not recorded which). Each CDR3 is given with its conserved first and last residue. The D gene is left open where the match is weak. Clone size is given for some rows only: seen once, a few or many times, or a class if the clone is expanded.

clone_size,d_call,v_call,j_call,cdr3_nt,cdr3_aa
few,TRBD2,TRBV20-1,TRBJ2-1,TGCAGTGGGAAGCGGGAACACAATGAGCAGTTCTTC,CSGKREHNEQFF
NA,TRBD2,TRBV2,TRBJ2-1,TGTGCCAGCAGCCCCCTGGTCGGCGGGAGTTACTCCTACAATGAGCAGTTCTTC,CASSPLVGGSYSYNEQFF
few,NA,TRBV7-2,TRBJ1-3,TGTGCCAGCAGACCAGCGTCAGGAAACACCATATATTTT,CASRPASGNTIYF
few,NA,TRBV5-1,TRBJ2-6,TGCGCCAGCAGATTCGAGGTCTCATACACCGGGGCCAACGTCCTGACTTTC,CASRFEVSYTGANVLTF
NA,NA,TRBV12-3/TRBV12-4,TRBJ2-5,TGTGCCAGCAGTTTTACCGTGACCCAGTACTTC,CASSFTVTQYF
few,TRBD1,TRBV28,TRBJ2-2,TGTGCCAGCAGCCCCGGACAGGGGTTTGCGGAGCTGTTTTTT,CASSPGQGFAELFF
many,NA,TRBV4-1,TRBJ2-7,TGCGCCAGCAGCCAAGTCAGACTTGGACGCAGGGCCCAAAGGGAGCAGTACTTC,CASSQVRLGRRAQREQYF
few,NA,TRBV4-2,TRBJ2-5,TGTGCCAGCAGCCAAGAGGGGACGGAAGGGGAGACCCAGTACTTC,CASSQEGTEGETQYF
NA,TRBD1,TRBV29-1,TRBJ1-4,TGCAGCAGTGCCGGGACAGGACGAGAAAAACTGTTTTTT,CSSAGTGREKLFF
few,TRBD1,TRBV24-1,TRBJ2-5,TGTGCCACCAGTGCGGCAGGGGGTCCGGAGACCCAGTACTTC,CATSAAGGPETQYF
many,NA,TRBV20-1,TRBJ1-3,TGCAGTGCTAGAGATCCACGGGATGGAAACACCATATATTTT,CSARDPRDGNTIYF
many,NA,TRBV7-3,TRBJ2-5,TGTGCCAGCAGTCCACAGGGACCCCAAGAGACCCAGTACTTC,CASSPQGPQETQYF